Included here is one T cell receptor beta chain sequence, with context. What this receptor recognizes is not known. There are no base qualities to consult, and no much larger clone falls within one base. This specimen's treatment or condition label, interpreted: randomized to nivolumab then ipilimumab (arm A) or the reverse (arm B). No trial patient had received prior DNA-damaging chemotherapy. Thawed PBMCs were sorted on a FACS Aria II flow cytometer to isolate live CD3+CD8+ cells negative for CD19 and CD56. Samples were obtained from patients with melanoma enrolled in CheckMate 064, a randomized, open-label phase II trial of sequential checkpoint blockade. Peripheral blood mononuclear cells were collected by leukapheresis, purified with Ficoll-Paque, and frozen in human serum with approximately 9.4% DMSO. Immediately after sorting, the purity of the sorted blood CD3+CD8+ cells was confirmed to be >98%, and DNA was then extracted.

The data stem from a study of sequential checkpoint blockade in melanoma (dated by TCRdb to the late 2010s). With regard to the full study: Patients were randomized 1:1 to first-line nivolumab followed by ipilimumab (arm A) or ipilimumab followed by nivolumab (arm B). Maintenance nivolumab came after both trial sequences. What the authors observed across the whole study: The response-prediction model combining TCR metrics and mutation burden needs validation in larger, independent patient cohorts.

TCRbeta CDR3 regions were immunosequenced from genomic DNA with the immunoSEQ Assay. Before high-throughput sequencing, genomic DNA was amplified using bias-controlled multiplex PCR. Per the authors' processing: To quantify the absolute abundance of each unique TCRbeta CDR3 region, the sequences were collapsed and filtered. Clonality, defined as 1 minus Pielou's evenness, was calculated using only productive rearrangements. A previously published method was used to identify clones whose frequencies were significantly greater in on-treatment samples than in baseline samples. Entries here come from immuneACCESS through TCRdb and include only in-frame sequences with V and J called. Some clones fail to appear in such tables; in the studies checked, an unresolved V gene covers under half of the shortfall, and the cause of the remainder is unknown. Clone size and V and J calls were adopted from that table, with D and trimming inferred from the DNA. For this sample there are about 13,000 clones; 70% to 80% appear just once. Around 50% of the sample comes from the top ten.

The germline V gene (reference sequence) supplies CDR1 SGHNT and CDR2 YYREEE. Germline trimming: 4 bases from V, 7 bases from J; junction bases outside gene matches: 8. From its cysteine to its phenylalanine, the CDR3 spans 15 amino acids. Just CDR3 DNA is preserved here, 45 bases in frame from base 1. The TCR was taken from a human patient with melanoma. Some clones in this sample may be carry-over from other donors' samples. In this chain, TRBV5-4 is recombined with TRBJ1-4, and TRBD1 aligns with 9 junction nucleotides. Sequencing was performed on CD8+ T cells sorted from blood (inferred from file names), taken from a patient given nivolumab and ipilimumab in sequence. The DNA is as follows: TGTGCCAGCAGCCCGCGGGACAGGGAGGGTGAAAAACTGTTTTTT. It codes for CASSPRDREGEKLFF.